The table lists the clone carrying this T cell receptor beta chain with a few counts. PCR primers comprised 60 Vbeta and 13 Jbeta primers. Data came from immunoSEQ multiplex PCR; TCRdb stores just in-frame clones and leaves some out. The sample comprises about 110,000 clones, 77% of which are singletons, and roughly 4% rests with the top ten. The source of the sample is a study of cytomegalovirus exposure and HLA in healthy donors. The V gene lost 2 bases and the J gene lost 4 bases, with 18 bases spanning the gap. Germline V gene lookup returns CDR1 KGHSH and CDR2 LQKENI. The CDR3 consists of 18 residues.

The receptor was isolated from a human donor in good health. What was sequenced was PBMCs. This rearrangement joins TRBV18 to TRBJ1-6; perhaps TRBD1 as D (5 bases). The CDR3 nucleotides are TGTGCCAGCTCACCATTCTCCGTCCAGACAGAATATAATTCACCCCTCCACTTT. Translation: CASSPFSVQTEYNSPLHF.